These 4 T cell receptor beta chains share one sample of origin, sequenced in a study of CD8+CD57+ T cells in acquired aplastic anemia. Patients chosen for sequencing had CD8+CD57+ cells that had expanded, as shown by flow cytometry. Template material for TCR beta VDJ and CDR3 profiling consisted of genomic DNA. Each CDR3 protein gets one entry after TCRdb re-called the reads with MiXCR. The data show roughly 250,000 distinct CDR3 sequences, around 43% seen once. Sample: sorted CD4+, CD8+, or CD8+CD57+ T cells (not recorded which) from PBMCs. The receptors were gathered from a human donor with aplastic anemia.

The V and J genes are TRBV2 and TRBJ2-7; 12 nucleotides line up with TRBD2. V shed 5 bases and J 5 bases; nucleotides not matched to a gene: 7. This CDR3 contains 15 residues. CDR1 is SNHLY and CDR2 is FYNNEI in the germline V gene. The CDR3 DNA reads TGTGCCAGCAGTACTAGCGGGGGGTTCCCCCACGAGCAGTACTTC. Protein sequence: CASSTSGGFPHEQYF.

In this sample, this clonotype turned up once. This rearrangement joins TRBV20-1 to TRBJ2-7; 9 bases match TRBD2. The V and J ends lost 3 bases and 4 bases, in that order; junction bases with no gene match: 4. In germline, CDR1 is DFQATT, CDR2 SNEGSKA (reference sequence). There are 13 residues in the CDR3. CDR3 sequence: CSARGGGAYEQYF. DNA of the CDR3: TGCAGTGCTAGGGGCGGGGGGGCTTACGAGCAGTACTTC.

This clonotype occurred a few times. The V gene is TRBV10-3, the J gene TRBJ1-3, with 8 bases identical to TRBD1. Germline loops: CDR1 ENHRY, CDR2 SYGVKD. The CDR3 runs to 15 residues. The junction had 4 bases not matched to a gene; V was cut back by 2 bases and J by 4 bases. The CDR3 region is CAISEQGARGNTIYF. The CDR3 DNA sequence: TGTGCCATCAGTGAGCAGGGGGCGCGGGGAAACACCATATATTTT.

This clonotype appeared many times. CDR3 loop: CASSLGPGRLSYEQYF. DNA for the CDR3: TGTGCCAGCAGCTTAGGTCCAGGGAGGTTATCCTACGAGCAGTACTTC. This chain joins TRBV13 and TRBJ2-7; tentatively, D is TRBD2 (6 bases). In germline, CDR1 is PRHDT, CDR2 FYEKMQ (reference sequence). The CDR3 runs to 16 residues. The V gene lost 0 bases and the J gene lost 1 base, with 13 bases spanning the gap.